This TCR beta chain was recorded in a study of CD8+CD57+ T cells in acquired aplastic anemia. Genomic DNA, the template, was used for profiling of the TCR beta VDJ and CDR3. TCRdb called the reads again in MiXCR, with one record for every CDR3 protein. Among hundreds of thousands of distinct CDR3 sequences listed, about 70% were seen once. The CDR3 runs 15 residues. V lost 3 bases to trimming and J lost 2 bases, with 10 bases between them. Specimen: sorted CD4+, CD8+, or CD8+CD57+ T cells (not recorded which) from PBMCs. The chain carries TRBV12-3 or TRBV12-4 and TRBJ2-2; D is ambiguous. The clonotype comes from a human donor in good health, serving as a control. As DNA, the CDR3 is TGTGCCAGCAGTTTCCATACCGGAAACACCGGGGAGCTGTTTTTT. Residues: CASSFHTGNTGELFF.